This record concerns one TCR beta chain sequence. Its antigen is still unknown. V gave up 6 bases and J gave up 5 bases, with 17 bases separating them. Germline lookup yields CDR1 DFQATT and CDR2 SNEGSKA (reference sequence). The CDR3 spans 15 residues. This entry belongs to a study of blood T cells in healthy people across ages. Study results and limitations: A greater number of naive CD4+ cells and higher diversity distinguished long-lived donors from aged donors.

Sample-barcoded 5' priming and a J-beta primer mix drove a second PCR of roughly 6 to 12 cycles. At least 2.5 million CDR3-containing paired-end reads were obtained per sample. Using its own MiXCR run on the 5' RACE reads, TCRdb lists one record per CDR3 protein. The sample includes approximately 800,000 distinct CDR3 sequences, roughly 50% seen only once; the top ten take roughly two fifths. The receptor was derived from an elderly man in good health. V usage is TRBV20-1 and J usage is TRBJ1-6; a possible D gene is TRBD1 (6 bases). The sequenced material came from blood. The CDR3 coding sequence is TGCAGTGCAACGGACAGTTTTCGAGATAATTCACCCCTCCACTTT. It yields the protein CSATDSFRDNSPLHF.